This T cell receptor beta chain is from a study of T cells in localized non-small cell lung cancer. Trimming at V came to 3 bases and at J to 5 bases, leaving 11 bases not matched to a gene. This CDR3 has 16 amino acids. Germline V gene data show CDR1 as MRHNA and CDR2 as SNTAGT. Study-wide results and caveats: Among the top 100 tumor clones, a median around 57 appeared in adjacent lung.

Regarding this clone: The target antigen is unknown.

Clones were read by immunoSEQ multiplex PCR, and TCRdb kept only the in-frame ones, dropping some. The table lists tens of thousands of clones, approximately 86% of them singletons. This chain connects TRBV6-4 to TRBJ1-2; 8 bases are shared with TRBD1. This receptor was taken from a man aged 40 to 70 with stage I squamous cell lung carcinoma. The sequencing here drew on peripheral blood, taken before any cancer treatment. For the CDR3, the DNA is TGTGCCAGCAGTGAGTCAGGGGGCGGCCGTAGTTATGGCTACACCTTC. Residues: CASSESGGGRSYGYTF.